This entry lists 23 T cell receptor beta chains sequenced from one sample in a study of blood T cell repertoires in COVID-19. The table came from immunoSEQ multiplex PCR; TCRdb's copy has only in-frame clones and leaves some out. This sample has approximately 150,000 clones, with about four fifths found just once. The sequencing input was peripheral blood. The receptors were gathered from a woman older than 75 with COVID-19, enrolled during active disease.

The chain has TRBV28 and TRBJ2-7; 12 bases match TRBD1. This CDR3 has 15 amino acids. Trimming cost V 5 bases and J 7 bases; bases outside gene matches: 9. Germline CDR1 and CDR2: MDHEN and SYDVKM. CDR3 residues: CASSRPGQGAREQYF. DNA for the CDR3: TGTGCCAGCAGTAGACCGGGACAGGGGGCGAGGGAGCAGTACTTC. The variable domain in full, completed from reference TRBV28 and TRBJ2-7, reads DVKVTQSSRYLVKRTGEKVFLECVQDMDHENMFWYRQDPGLGLRLIYFSYDVKMKEKGDIPEGYSVSREKKERFSLILESASTNQTSMYLCASSRPGQGAREQYFGPGTRLTVT.

The rearrangement uses TRBV7-3 and TRBJ1-6, with D uncertain. Trimming stripped 0 bases from V and 8 bases from J, with 14 bases between. The CDR3 has 16 amino acids. CDR1 and CDR2 from the germline V gene are SGHTA and FQGTGA. CDR3 in DNA: TGTGCCAGCAGCTTAACTGGCCCTGGTTATCATTCACCCCTCCACTTT. Protein: CASSLTGPGYHSPLHF. Full variable domain (missing parts from reference TRBV7-3 and TRBJ1-6): GAGVSQTPSNKVTEKGKYVELRCDPISGHTALYWYRQSLGQGPEFLIYFQGTGAADDSGLPNDRFFAVRPEGSVSTLKIQRTERGDSAVYLCASSLTGPGYHSPLHFGNGTRLTVT.

The rearrangement joins TRBV3-1 (or the pseudogene TRBV3-2) to TRBJ2-6; 11 nucleotides agree with TRBD1. V trimming: 0 bases; J trimming: 1 base; junction bases outside the gene matches: 8. The CDR3 runs 20 residues. Germline CDR1 reads LGHDT; CDR2 reads YNNKEL (reference sequence). CDR3 nucleotide sequence: TGTGCCAGCAGCCAAGAGAGGACAGGGGGCTCCCATTCTGGGGCCAACGTCCTGACTTTC. It encodes CASSQERTGGSHSGANVLTF.

The chain recombines TRBV6-5 with TRBJ1-2; D possibly corresponds to TRBD1 (5 bases). Germline loops: CDR1 MNHEY, CDR2 SVGAGI. The CDR3 totals 12 residues. V shed 6 bases and J shed 2 bases, with 7 bases lying between them. CDR3 sequence: CASRGVNYGYTF. The CDR3 DNA sequence: TGTGCCAGCAGAGGGGTGAACTATGGCTACACCTTC.

J is TRBJ2-3 and V is TRBV9; TRBD2 aligns across 8 bases. The V segment lost 5 bases and the J segment 4 bases; nucleotides outside the gene matches: 9. The CDR3 is made up of 15 amino acids. Germline lookup yields CDR1 SGDLS and CDR2 YYNGEE. The CDR3 region is CASSRGLGVADTQYF. DNA of the CDR3: TGTGCCAGCAGTAGGGGACTAGGAGTCGCAGATACGCAGTATTTT.

The chain employs TRBV7-2 and TRBJ2-3, with D possibly matching TRBD2 (6 bases). This CDR3 region has 15 residues. Trimming left V 8 bases short and J 0 bases short, with 15 bases between. Germline CDR1 reads SGHTA; CDR2 reads FQGNSA. The CDR3 loop is CASGSPSGSTDTQYF. The DNA of the CDR3 is TGTGCCAGCGGCAGTCCAAGCGGGAGCACAGATACGCAGTATTTT.

This clone was recorded once. The chain has TRBV2 and TRBJ1-2; the D is unclear. Trimming left V 6 bases short and J 8 bases short, with 13 bases between. Germline assignment: CDR1 SNHLY and CDR2 FYNNEI. The CDR3 consists of 12 residues. CDR3 nucleotides: TGTGCCAGCAGGAGTGATGTTTTGGGCTACACCTTC. Its protein product is CASRSDVLGYTF.

The rearrangement links TRBV19 to TRBJ1-2; 9 bases fit TRBD1. Losses at the gene ends were 6 bases for V and 5 bases for J; bases not matched to a gene: 10. The CDR3 spans 15 residues. Germline values: CDR1 LNHDA, CDR2 SQIVND (reference sequence). CDR3 region: CASRDGDRAGYGYTF. DNA of the CDR3: TGTGCCAGTAGGGATGGGGACAGGGCGGGATATGGCTACACCTTC.

This chain connects TRBV7-2 to TRBJ1-4; TRBD1 matches 8 bases. The CDR3 spans 16 residues. CDR1 SGHTA and CDR2 FQGNSA come from the germline V gene. J gave up 11 bases and V 3 bases, and 14 bases lay outside the gene matches. DNA of the CDR3: TGTGCCAGCAGCTTTGGTCCCGGGACAGGCGGGGAGAAACTGTTTTTT. It translates to CASSFGPGTGGEKLFF.

This sequence joins TRBV2 and TRBJ2-7, with a possible D match to TRBD2 (6 bases). V gave up 4 bases and J gave up 2 bases, with 9 bases separating them. CDR1 and CDR2 from the germline V gene are SNHLY and FYNNEI. This CDR3 has 13 amino acids. CDR3 protein: CASSVLAAYEQYF. CDR3 sequence (DNA): TGTGCCAGCAGTGTACTAGCTGCCTACGAGCAGTACTTC.

The chain carries TRBV27 and TRBJ1-2; D remains unclear. The germline V gene encodes CDR1 MNHEY and CDR2 SMNVEV (reference sequence). There are 15 residues in the CDR3. V was clipped by 6 bases and J by 0 bases, with 14 bases between them. The CDR3 loop reads CASSIHGGTNYGYTF. CDR3 in DNA: TGTGCCAGCAGCATTCACGGCGGAACTAACTATGGCTACACCTTC.

The genes are TRBV27 and TRBJ1-2; tentatively, D is TRBD1 (6 bases). Trimming took 4 bases from V and 12 from J, leaving 15 bases between them. In germline, CDR1 is MNHEY, CDR2 SMNVEV (reference sequence). This CDR3 spans 12 amino acids. In DNA form, the CDR3 reads TGTGCCAGCAGTTGGGGGGGCCTGGGCCACACCTTC. It yields the protein CASSWGGLGHTF.

This rearrangement joins TRBV7-6 to TRBJ2-3; perhaps TRBD1 as D (6 bases). CDR3 length: 16 amino acids. With 2 bases removed from V and 2 bases from J, the gap between germline ends came to 14 bases. Germline loops: CDR1 SGHVS, CDR2 FNYEAQ. The CDR3 region has the DNA TGTGCCAGCAGCTTATATATCCAGGGGTCCACAGATACGCAGTATTTT. The encoded protein is CASSLYIQGSTDTQYF.

This chain connects TRBV30 to TRBJ2-1, with 9 bases fitting TRBD2. V dropped 3 bases and J dropped 4; count of bases not matched to a gene: 4. CDR1 and CDR2 (germline): GTSNPN, SVGIG (reference sequence). The CDR3 consists of 14 residues. CDR3 residues: CAWRRGGRYNEQFF. Here the CDR3 DNA reads TGTGCCTGGAGGCGGGGGGGCCGTTACAATGAGCAGTTCTTC.

This chain connects TRBV19 to TRBJ2-5; 9 bases are a match to TRBD1. Germline CDR1 LNHDA, CDR2 SQIVND (reference sequence). With 5 bases clipped from V and 5 bases from J, the junction kept 15 bases outside the gene matches. CDR3 size: 17 residues. CDR3 sequence (DNA): TGTGCCAGTAGTCTCTCCCCGACAGGGGGGGCCCTGGAGACCCAGTACTTC. Protein product: CASSLSPTGGALETQYF.

V and J are TRBV5-5 and TRBJ2-5; D uncertain. Trimming left V 0 bases short and J 2 bases short, with 5 bases between. This CDR3 is built from 13 residues. Germline V CDR1 and CDR2: SGHKS, YYEKEE (reference sequence). For the CDR3, the DNA is TGTGCCAGCAGCTTGGGGCAGCAAGAGACCCAGTACTTC. It is translated as CASSLGQQETQYF.

The gene calls are TRBV13 and TRBJ2-7, with TRBD1 matching over 8 bases. Germline V gives CDR1 PRHDT, CDR2 FYEKMQ (reference sequence). This CDR3 is 15 amino acids long. J was trimmed by 0 bases and V by 5 bases; bases with no gene match: 6. The CDR3 nucleotides are TGTGCCAGCAGCGCCCGACAGGGGCGCTCCTACGAGCAGTACTTC. Its protein product is CASSARQGRSYEQYF.

The DNA of the CDR3 is TGTGCCAGCAGCCTACAGCGGGGGGGTACAGATACGCAGTATTTT. This gives the protein CASSLQRGGTDTQYF. This chain connects TRBV7-3 to TRBJ2-3; 10 nucleotides align to TRBD2. The germline V gene encodes CDR1 SGHTA and CDR2 FQGTGA. The CDR3 length is 15 residues. Unmatched junction bases numbered 5, after V lost 5 bases and J lost 3 bases.

The chain is built from TRBV5-1 and TRBJ2-2; 7 bases are a match to TRBD2. The CDR3 covers 17 residues. Looked up from germline, CDR1 is SGHRS and CDR2 is YFSETQ. V gave up 2 bases and J gave up 6 bases; unmatched junction bases: 13. The CDR3: CASSLAGLDFGPGELFF. The DNA of the CDR3 is TGCGCCAGCAGCTTAGCCGGACTAGATTTTGGCCCCGGGGAGCTGTTTTTT.

V usage is TRBV11-2 and J usage is TRBJ1-1, with D unresolved. The CDR3 totals 13 residues. The V end was cut by 0 bases, the J end by 7 bases, with 9 bases between. Germline values: CDR1 SGHAT, CDR2 FQNNGV. The CDR3, as DNA: TGTGCCAGCAGCTTAGATCGCGAGGGTGAAGCTTTCTTT. This encodes CASSLDREGEAFF. Drawing the rest from reference TRBV11-2 and TRBJ1-1, the complete variable domain is EAGVAQSPRYKIIEKRQSVAFWCNPISGHATLYWYQQILGQGPKLLIQFQNNGVVDDSQLPKDRFSAERLKGVDSTLKIQPAKLEDSAVYLCASSLDREGEAFFGQGTRLTVV.

This chain joins TRBV3-1 (or the pseudogene TRBV3-2) and TRBJ2-7; TRBD2 matches 7 bases. J gave up 4 bases and V 1 base, and 4 bases lay outside the gene matches. This CDR3 spans 14 amino acids. CDR1 and CDR2 from the germline V gene are LGHDT and YNNKEL (reference sequence). CDR3 nucleotide sequence: TGTGCCAGCAGCCAAGCGGGACTACCATACGAGCAGTACTTC. Encoded protein: CASSQAGLPYEQYF.

V usage is TRBV6-1 and J usage is TRBJ1-3, with D tentatively TRBD1 (6 bases). The length of the CDR3 is 14 residues. V lost 6 bases to trimming and J lost 0 bases, with 9 bases between them. Per germline, CDR1 MNHNS and CDR2 SASEGT. The CDR3 DNA is TGTGCCAGCAGCGGGGGGCTCTCTGGAAACACCATATATTTT. This sequence encodes CASSGGLSGNTIYF.

The gene calls are TRBV5-6 and TRBJ2-5; D is uncertain. Looked up from germline, CDR1 is SGHDT and CDR2 is YYEEEE. The V gene lost 2 bases and the J gene lost 4 bases, with 12 bases spanning the gap. The CDR3 covers 14 residues. CDR3 nucleotides: TGTGCCAGCAGCTTCACCCTGGCAGGAGAGACCCAGTACTTC. Translation gives CASSFTLAGETQYF.